The 28 T cell receptor beta chains given below trace back to one sample, sequenced in a study of T cell repertoires in cytomegalovirus infection. The antigens these receptors bind are not known. Via MiXCR, TCRdb re-called the reads, giving one row per CDR3 protein. The repertoire has about 890,000 distinct CDR3 sequences, around a third of them found once; the top ten carry roughly an eighth. The sample was cultured CD8+ T cells from PBMCs, taken from culture after CMV antigen stimulation. Receptors were obtained from a human donor in good health (CMV status not recorded). Some clones in this sample may be carry-over from other donors' samples.

The V and J genes are TRBV2 and TRBJ2-2; D is tentatively TRBD1 or TRBD2 (5 bases each). The V gene's germline CDR1 is SNHLY and CDR2 FYNNEI. The ends were cut back, 9 bases at V and 2 bases at J, with 10 bases in the middle. The CDR3 has 13 amino acids. The DNA for the CDR3 is TGTGCCAGGGGGACGGCTAACACCGGGGAGCTGTTTTTT. Translating gives CARGTANTGELFF.

V is TRBV20-1 and J is TRBJ1-2; D unclear. The ends were cut back, 2 bases at V and 8 bases at J, with 9 bases in the middle. CDR1 and CDR2 (germline): DFQATT, SNEGSKA (reference sequence). CDR3 size: 11 residues. This CDR3 is CSARMRAGYTF. The DNA for the CDR3 is TGCAGTGCTAGAATGCGGGCCGGCTACACCTTC.

This clonotype has just one count. Relative to the germline gene, one junction end is altered; a read error may explain this. The V and J genes are TRBV7-9 and TRBJ2-7; 7 bases line up with TRBD1. The CDR3 length is 14 residues. From germline, CDR1 is SEHNR and CDR2 FQNEAQ (reference sequence). The CDR3 DNA sequence: TGTGCCAGCAGCCCGACAGGGACGGCCTACGAGCGGTACTTC. Protein: CASSPTGTAYERYF.

This clonotype was counted between two and nine times. The chain is built from TRBV6-5 and TRBJ1-1; TRBD1 matches at 9 bases. From germline, CDR1 is MNHEY and CDR2 SVGAGI. The V segment lost 0 bases and the J segment 1 base; nucleotides outside the gene matches: 6. The CDR3 loop spans 17 amino acids. CDR3 loop: CASSYSVGTGPNTEAFF. DNA for the CDR3: TGTGCCAGCAGTTACTCAGTGGGGACAGGGCCGAACACTGAAGCTTTCTTT.

This clonotype showed up many times. V and J are TRBV7-6 and TRBJ2-1; 12 nucleotides line up with TRBD2. Germline CDR1 is SGHVS and CDR2 is FNYEAQ. Germline trimming cut 5 bases from V and 4 bases from J; bases unmatched to any gene: 6. The CDR3 consists of 16 residues. The CDR3 bases are TGTGCCAGCAGCCCTAGCGGGGGGGCCGGGTACAATGAGCAGTTCTTC. Translation: CASSPSGGAGYNEQFF.

This chain joins TRBV6-2 or TRBV6-3 and TRBJ2-4; 8 positions agree with TRBD1. CDR1 is MNHEY, CDR2 SVGEGT, per germline. This CDR3 is 17 amino acids long. V trimming: 5 bases; J trimming: 8 bases; junction bases outside the gene matches: 17. CDR3 sequence reads: CASSRKLRDRISDIQYF. CDR3 DNA: TGTGCCAGCAGTCGAAAATTAAGGGACAGGATTTCGGACATTCAGTACTTC.

For this clonotype: Compared with germline, one end of the junction differs, possibly owing to a read error. The chain is built from TRBV15 and TRBJ2-7, with D unresolved. Per germline, CDR1 LNHNV and CDR2 YYDKDF (reference sequence). The CDR3 runs to 16 residues. DNA of the CDR3: TGTGCCACTAGCAGAGAACCGGGCAGGAGTATCTACGAGCAGTACTTC. Translation: CATSREPGRSIYEQYF.

This chain connects TRBV15 to TRBJ2-5; 13 bases line up with TRBD2. Germline V gene lookup returns CDR1 LNHNV and CDR2 YYDKDF (reference sequence). This CDR3 has 18 residues. Unmatched junction bases numbered 13, after V lost 4 bases and J lost 5 bases. Here the CDR3 reads CATSNPTSGGFTVETQYF. CDR3 DNA: TGTGCCACCAGCAACCCGACTAGCGGGGGGTTTACGGTGGAGACCCAGTACTTC.

The chain has TRBV14 and TRBJ2-1; 12 positions match TRBD2. The V segment lost 5 bases and the J segment 0 bases; nucleotides outside the gene matches: 11. The CDR3 has 19 residues. The germline V gene has CDR1 SGHDN and CDR2 FVKESK. DNA of the CDR3: TGTGCCAGCAGCGGGCCGGGGGCTAGCGGGGGGGCCTCCTACAATGAGCAGTTCTTC. It is translated as CASSGPGASGGASYNEQFF.

This clonotype appeared many times. The V and J genes are TRBV12-3 or TRBV12-4 and TRBJ2-1; D call uncertain. The CDR3 covers 15 residues. The V end was cut by 4 bases, the J end by 3 bases, with 13 bases between. The CDR3 DNA sequence: TGTGCCAGCAGTTACGCTGCGAGTTACTACAATGAGCAGTTCTTC. Protein: CASSYAASYYNEQFF.

This clonotype appeared a few times. The chain combines TRBV6-1 with TRBJ1-1, with 7 nucleotides matching TRBD1. Germline lookup yields CDR1 MNHNS and CDR2 SASEGT. The CDR3 length is 13 residues. V shed 11 bases and J 5 bases; nucleotides not matched to a gene: 11. DNA of the CDR3: TGTGCCGGATTATCGACAGGGCGGACTGAAGCTTTCTTT. Amino acid sequence: CAGLSTGRTEAFF.

The genes are TRBV4-3 and TRBJ1-3, with D unclear. This CDR3 has 15 amino acids. Germline V lookup: CDR1 LGHNA, CDR2 YSLEER. V was pared by 0 bases and J by 0 bases, with 6 bases between. The CDR3: CASSQDAGSGNTIYF. The CDR3 region has the DNA TGCGCCAGCAGCCAAGACGCCGGCTCTGGAAACACCATATATTTT.

The V and J genes are TRBV28 and TRBJ1-1; weak D call: TRBD1 (6 bases). The CDR3 consists of 17 residues. V lost 4 bases to trimming and J lost 0 bases, with 18 bases between them. The V gene's germline CDR1 is MDHEN and CDR2 SYDVKM. The CDR3: CASSSPLSGALNTEAFF. DNA for the CDR3: TGTGCCAGCAGTTCCCCTCTATCAGGGGCCCTGAACACTGAAGCTTTCTTT.

The chain carries TRBV29-1 and TRBJ1-2, with D uncertain. Per germline, CDR1 SQVTM and CDR2 ANQGSEA. The CDR3 spans 11 residues. Trimming left V 2 bases short and J 8 bases short, with 9 bases between. CDR3 in amino acids: CSVETRGGYTF. CDR3 DNA sequence: TGCAGCGTTGAAACTCGGGGAGGCTACACCTTC.

This clonotype has just a few counts. The genes are TRBV6-6 and TRBJ1-6, with D unresolved. V lost 4 bases and J 4 bases, leaving 17 bases between the germline ends. This CDR3 comprises 17 residues. CDR1 MNHNY and CDR2 SVGAGI come from the germline V gene (reference sequence). The CDR3 is CASSSSFSGVYNSPLHF. In DNA form, the CDR3 reads TGTGCCAGCAGTTCTTCCTTCTCCGGTGTATATAATTCACCCCTCCACTTT.

This clonotype came up a few times. This sequence joins TRBV28 and TRBJ1-1, with TRBD1 matching over 9 bases. Germline lookup yields CDR1 MDHEN and CDR2 SYDVKM. This CDR3 spans 17 amino acids. V was clipped by 3 bases and J by 1 base; unmatched bases: 9. DNA for the CDR3: TGTGCCAGCAGTTTTGGACAGGGGTACGTGGAGAACACTGAAGCTTTCTTT. Amino acid sequence: CASSFGQGYVENTEAFF.

This sequence joins TRBV12-5 and TRBJ1-2; 7 nucleotides match TRBD1. Germline CDR1 reads LGHNT; CDR2 reads FRNRAP. The CDR3 totals 16 residues. V was pared by 2 bases and J by 2 bases, with 8 bases of the junction left unmatched. The CDR3 here is CASGLPTRGQNYGYTF. The CDR3 nucleotides read TGTGCTAGTGGTTTGCCAACCCGGGGACAGAACTATGGCTACACCTTC.

This clonotype was found a few times. J is TRBJ1-1 and V is TRBV5-4; D perhaps matches TRBD1 (5 bases). The length of the CDR3 is 14 residues. Germline values: CDR1 SGHNT, CDR2 YYREEE (reference sequence). V shed 2 bases and J shed 0 bases, with 8 bases lying between them. The CDR3 nucleotides read TGTGCCAGCAGCTTACAGGTTGTGAACACTGAAGCTTTCTTT. Its translation: CASSLQVVNTEAFF. Full variable domain (missing parts from reference TRBV5-4 and TRBJ1-1): ETGVTQSPTHLIKTRGQQVTLRCSSQSGHNTVSWYQQALGQGPQFIFQYYREEENGRGNFPPRFSGLQFPNYSSELNVNALELDDSALYLCASSLQVVNTEAFFGQGTRLTVV.

The genes are TRBV5-4 and TRBJ1-1, with 8 bases that match TRBD1. Germline CDR1 SGHNT, CDR2 YYREEE (reference sequence). After removal of 4 bases from V and 0 bases from J, the junction contained 8 bases not matched to a gene. This CDR3 is 16 amino acids long. The CDR3 coding sequence is TGTGCCAGCAGCCGAGGGACAGGATTCATGAACACTGAAGCTTTCTTT. Its protein product is CASSRGTGFMNTEAFF.

This clonotype was observed a handful of times. The V call is TRBV10-2, the J call TRBJ2-7; possible D gene TRBD2, 6 bases. Germline assignment: CDR1 WSHSY and CDR2 SAAADI. This CDR3 comprises 15 residues. V was pared by 5 bases and J by 3 bases, with 17 bases between. CDR3 in DNA: TGCGCCAGCAGTCCCAGGGAGGACTATATCTACGAGCAGTACTTC. Translation gives CASSPREDYIYEQYF.

This clonotype showed up just a few times. V and J are TRBV4-3 and TRBJ2-2; 11 nucleotides agree with TRBD1. The CDR3 consists of 17 residues. V shed 0 bases, J shed 5 bases, and the junction held 5 bases outside the gene matches. Germline V gene lookup returns CDR1 LGHNA and CDR2 YSLEER. The CDR3 DNA reads as TGCGCCAGCAGCCAAGAATGGACAGGGGGCTTGACCGGGGAGCTGTTTTTT. Translation gives CASSQEWTGGLTGELFF.

This clonotype has a handful of counts. CDR3 protein: CSARDWRGESTDTQYF. DNA for the CDR3: TGCAGTGCTAGAGATTGGAGGGGGGAAAGCACAGATACGCAGTATTTT. V and J are TRBV20-1 and TRBJ2-3; D is tentatively TRBD1 or TRBD2 (6 bases each). CDR3 length: 16 residues. With 0 bases removed from V and 0 bases from J, the gap between germline ends came to 13 bases. CDR1 DFQATT and CDR2 SNEGSKA come from the germline V gene (reference sequence).

The rearrangement uses TRBV4-3 and TRBJ2-1, with 10 bases fitting TRBD2. V dropped 3 bases and J dropped 5; count of bases not matched to a gene: 7. Germline CDR1 is LGHNA and CDR2 is YSLEER. CDR3 length: 16 amino acids. The CDR3 loop reads CASSQSSGGADNEQFF. CDR3 nucleotides: TGCGCCAGCAGCCAGTCCAGCGGGGGGGCAGACAATGAGCAGTTCTTC.

The gene calls are TRBV12-3 or TRBV12-4 and TRBJ2-4, with 8 bases that match TRBD2. V shed 6 bases, J shed 5 bases, and the junction held 3 bases outside the gene matches. There are 13 residues in the CDR3. The CDR3 DNA reads TGTGCCAGCAGCTTTAGCGGGGAAAACATTCAGTACTTC. This codes for CASSFSGENIQYF.

V is TRBV27 and J is TRBJ2-7; TRBD2 aligns across 15 bases. Germline V gene sequence: CDR1 MNHEY, CDR2 SMNVEV (reference sequence). The trim removed 5 bases at V and 7 bases at J, leaving 6 bases unmatched. CDR3 length equals 15 residues. CDR3 DNA: TGTGCCAGCAGTCCCGGACTAGCGGGGGGGAGGGAGCAGTACGTC. The encoded protein is CASSPGLAGGREQYV.

The chain recombines TRBV4-1 with TRBJ2-1; 7 bases match TRBD2. Germline lookup yields CDR1 MGHRA and CDR2 YSYEKL. V lost 0 bases to trimming and J lost 12 bases; unmatched junction nucleotides: 5. The CDR3 runs to 13 residues. The CDR3 nucleotides read TGCGCCAGCAGCCAAGAACCTGGGGGGGGGCAGTTCTTC. Translated, it gives CASSQEPGGGQFF.

CDR3 nucleotides: TGTGCCAGCAGCCCAGAGGTTCCCGCGAACACCGGGGAGCTGTTTTTT. Protein: CASSPEVPANTGELFF. The chain employs TRBV7-6 and TRBJ2-2; D is ambiguous. Trimming removed 5 bases at V and 0 bases at J, with 13 bases between. The CDR3 contains 16 residues. The germline V gene encodes CDR1 SGHVS and CDR2 FNYEAQ.

This clonotype was counted ten times or more. The rearrangement uses TRBV7-2 and TRBJ1-1; 8 bases line up with TRBD1. J gave up 6 bases and V 6 bases, and 9 bases lay outside the gene matches. The CDR3 contains 14 residues. The germline gives CDR1 SGHTA, CDR2 FQGNSA. CDR3 in DNA: TGTGCCAGCAGTCTTCAGGGGGCGATTGCTGAAGCTTTCTTT. Translating it yields CASSLQGAIAEAFF. Variable domain in full (rest from reference TRBV7-2 and TRBJ1-1): GAGVSQSPSNKVTEKGKDVELRCDPISGHTALYWYRQSLGQGLEFLIYFQGNSAPDKSGLPSDRFSAERTGGSVSTLTIQRTQQEDSAVYLCASSLQGAIAEAFFGQGTRLTVV.